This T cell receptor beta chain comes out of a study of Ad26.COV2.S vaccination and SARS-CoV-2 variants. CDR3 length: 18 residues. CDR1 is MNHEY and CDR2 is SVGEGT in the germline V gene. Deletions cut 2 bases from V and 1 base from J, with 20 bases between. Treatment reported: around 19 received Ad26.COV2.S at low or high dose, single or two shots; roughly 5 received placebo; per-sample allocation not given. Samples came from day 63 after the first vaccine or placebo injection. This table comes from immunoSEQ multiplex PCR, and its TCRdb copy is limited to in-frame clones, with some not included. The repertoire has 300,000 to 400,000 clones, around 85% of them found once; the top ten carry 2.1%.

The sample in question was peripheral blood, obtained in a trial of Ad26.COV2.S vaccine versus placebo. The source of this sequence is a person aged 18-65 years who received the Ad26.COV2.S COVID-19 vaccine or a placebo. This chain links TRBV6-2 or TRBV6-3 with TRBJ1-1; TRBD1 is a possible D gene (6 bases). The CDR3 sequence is CASSYDIGWAGENTEAFF. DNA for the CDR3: TGTGCCAGCAGTTACGATATAGGTTGGGCAGGGGAGAACACTGAAGCTTTCTTT.